This entry describes one T cell receptor (beta chain). Per the authors' pipeline: How many nucleated cells were present was estimated from reference gene primer amplification. Here immunoSEQ multiplex PCR was the method, and the copy in TCRdb shows in-frame clones only, minus some. V, J and clone size reflect that table, while D and trimming were determined from the DNA. The table lists some 64,000 clones, approximately 77% of them singletons, with around 5.1% in the top ten. This specimen comes from a study of blood T cell repertoires in COVID-19. Whole-study context: COVID-19 samples from acute and convalescent phases originated in the United States, Italy and Spain.

V lost 5 bases to trimming and J lost 2 bases; unmatched junction nucleotides: 10. The CDR3 totals 17 residues. Germline V gives CDR1 SNHLY, CDR2 FYNNEI. Seattle patient enrollment occurred during active infection, with longitudinal follow-up thereafter. The chain uses TRBV2 and TRBJ2-2; TRBD2 agrees at 8 bases. This clonotype was obtained from a woman aged 70-85 years with COVID-19, enrolled during active disease. What was sequenced was peripheral blood. The CDR3 here is CASSLRGGGRNTGELFF. The CDR3 DNA sequence: TGTGCCAGCAGTCTCCGGGGGGGAGGGAGAAACACCGGGGAGCTGTTTTTT.